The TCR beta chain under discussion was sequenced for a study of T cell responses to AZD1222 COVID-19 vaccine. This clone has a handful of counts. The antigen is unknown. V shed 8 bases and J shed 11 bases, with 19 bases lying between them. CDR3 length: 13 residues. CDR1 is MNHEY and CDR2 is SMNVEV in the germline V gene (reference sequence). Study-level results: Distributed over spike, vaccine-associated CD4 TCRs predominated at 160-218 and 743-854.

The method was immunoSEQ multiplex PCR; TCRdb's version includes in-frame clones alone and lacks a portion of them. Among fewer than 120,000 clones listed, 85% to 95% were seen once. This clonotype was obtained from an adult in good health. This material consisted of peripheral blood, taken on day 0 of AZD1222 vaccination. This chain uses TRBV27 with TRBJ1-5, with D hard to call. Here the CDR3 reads CASGLSAPLAQHF. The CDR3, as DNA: TGTGCCAGCGGCTTATCCGCGCCTTTGGCCCAGCATTTT.